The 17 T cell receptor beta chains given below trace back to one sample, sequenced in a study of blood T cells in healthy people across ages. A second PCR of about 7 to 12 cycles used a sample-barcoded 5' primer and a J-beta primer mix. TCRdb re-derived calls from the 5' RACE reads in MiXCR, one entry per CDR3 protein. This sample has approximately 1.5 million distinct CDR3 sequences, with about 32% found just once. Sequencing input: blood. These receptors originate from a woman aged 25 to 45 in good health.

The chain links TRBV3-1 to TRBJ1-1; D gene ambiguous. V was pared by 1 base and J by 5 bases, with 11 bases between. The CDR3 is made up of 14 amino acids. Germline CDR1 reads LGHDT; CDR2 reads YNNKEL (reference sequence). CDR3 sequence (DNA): TGTGCCAGCAGCCAAGTCCCCCCAGGAACTGAAGCTTTCTTT. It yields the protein CASSQVPPGTEAFF. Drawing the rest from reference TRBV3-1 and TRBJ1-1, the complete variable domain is DTAVSQTPKYLVTQMGNDKSIKCEQNLGHDTMYWYKQDSKKFLKIMFSYNNKELIINETVPNRFSPKSPDKAHLNLHINSLELGDSAVYFCASSQVPPGTEAFFGQGTRLTVV.

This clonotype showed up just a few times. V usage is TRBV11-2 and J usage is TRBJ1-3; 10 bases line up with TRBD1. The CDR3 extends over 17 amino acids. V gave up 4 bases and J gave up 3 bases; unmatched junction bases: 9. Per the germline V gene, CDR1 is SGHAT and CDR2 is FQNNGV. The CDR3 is CASSSLRDRGYGNTIYF. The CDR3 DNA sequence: TGTGCCAGCAGCTCTCTTCGGGACAGGGGCTATGGAAACACCATATATTTT.

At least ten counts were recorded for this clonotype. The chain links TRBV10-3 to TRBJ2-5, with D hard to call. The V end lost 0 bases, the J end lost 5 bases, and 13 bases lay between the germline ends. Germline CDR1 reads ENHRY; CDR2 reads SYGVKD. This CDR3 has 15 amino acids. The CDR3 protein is CAISESDPQAETQYF. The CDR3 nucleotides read TGTGCCATCAGTGAGTCGGACCCGCAGGCTGAGACCCAGTACTTC.

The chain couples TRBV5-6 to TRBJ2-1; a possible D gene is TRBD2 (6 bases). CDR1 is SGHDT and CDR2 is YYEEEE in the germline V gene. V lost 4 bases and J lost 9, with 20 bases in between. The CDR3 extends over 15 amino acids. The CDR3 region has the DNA TGTGCCAGCAGCCCAGCGGGCTCCCTTTCCGGTGAGCAGTTCTTC. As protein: CASSPAGSLSGEQFF.

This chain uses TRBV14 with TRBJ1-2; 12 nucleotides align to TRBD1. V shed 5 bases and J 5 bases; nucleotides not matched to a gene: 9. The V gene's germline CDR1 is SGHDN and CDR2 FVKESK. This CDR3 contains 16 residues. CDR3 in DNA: TGTGCCAGCAGCATCCTCGGGACAGGGGGCCATTATGGCTACACCTTC. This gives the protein CASSILGTGGHYGYTF. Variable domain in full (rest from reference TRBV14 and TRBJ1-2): EAGVTQFPSHSVIEKGQTVTLRCDPISGHDNLYWYRRVMGKEIKFLLHFVKESKQDESGMPNNRFLAERTGGTYSTLKVQPAELEDSGVYFCASSILGTGGHYGYTFGSGTRLTVV.

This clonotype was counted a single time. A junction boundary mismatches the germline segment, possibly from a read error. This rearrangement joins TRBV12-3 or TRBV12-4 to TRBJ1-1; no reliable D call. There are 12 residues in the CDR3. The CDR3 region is CASLNAGTKAFF. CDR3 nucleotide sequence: TGTGCCAGCTTAAACGCGGGCACTAAAGCTTTCTTT.

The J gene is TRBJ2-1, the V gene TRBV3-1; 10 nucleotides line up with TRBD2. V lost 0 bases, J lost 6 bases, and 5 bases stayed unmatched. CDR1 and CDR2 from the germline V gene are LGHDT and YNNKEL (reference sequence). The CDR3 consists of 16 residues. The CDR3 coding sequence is TGTGCCAGCAGCCAAGAATACCTAGCGGGGGCCAATGAGCAGTTCTTC. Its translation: CASSQEYLAGANEQFF.

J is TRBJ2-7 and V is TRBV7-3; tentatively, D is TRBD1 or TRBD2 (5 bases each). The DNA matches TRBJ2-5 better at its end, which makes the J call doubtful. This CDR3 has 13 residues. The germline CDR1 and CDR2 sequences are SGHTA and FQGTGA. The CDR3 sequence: CASSPSTTGTQYF. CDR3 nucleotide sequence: TGTGCCAGCAGCCCCTCGACTACAGGGACCCAGTACTTC.

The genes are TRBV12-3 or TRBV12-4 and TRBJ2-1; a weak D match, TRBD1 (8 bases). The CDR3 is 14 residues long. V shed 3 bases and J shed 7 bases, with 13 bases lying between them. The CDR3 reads CASSFTGGGNEQFF. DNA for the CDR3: TGTGCCAGCAGTTTTACAGGGGGGGGGAATGAGCAGTTCTTC.

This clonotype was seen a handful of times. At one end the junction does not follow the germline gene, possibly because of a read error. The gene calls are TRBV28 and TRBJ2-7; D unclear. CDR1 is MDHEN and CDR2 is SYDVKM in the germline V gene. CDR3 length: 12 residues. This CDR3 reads CAGSASAYEQYF. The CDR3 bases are TGTGCCGGCAGTGCGTCTGCCTACGAGCAGTACTTC. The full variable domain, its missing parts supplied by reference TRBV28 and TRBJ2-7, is DVKVTQSSRYLVKRTGEKVFLECVQDMDHENMFWYRQDPGLGLRLIYFSYDVKMKEKGDIPEGYSVSREKKERFSLILESASTNQTSMYLCAGSASAYEQYFGPGTRLTVT.

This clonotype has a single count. The CDR3 sequence: CSETGLNTEAFF. DNA for the CDR3: TGCAGCGAGACAGGCCTGAACACTGAAGCTTTCTTT. The rearrangement links TRBV29-1 to TRBJ1-1, with a tentative D call TRBD1 (6 bases). The CDR3 is 12 residues long. The germline V gene encodes CDR1 SQVTM and CDR2 ANQGSEA. Trimming cost V 7 bases and J 0 bases, with 9 bases left between them.

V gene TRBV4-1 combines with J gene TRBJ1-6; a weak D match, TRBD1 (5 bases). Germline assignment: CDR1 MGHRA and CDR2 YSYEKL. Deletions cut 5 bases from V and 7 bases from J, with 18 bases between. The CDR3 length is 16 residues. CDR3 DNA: TGCGCCAGCAGCGGTCGCATGGGGACCGGAAATTCACCCCTCCACTTT. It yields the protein CASSGRMGTGNSPLHF.

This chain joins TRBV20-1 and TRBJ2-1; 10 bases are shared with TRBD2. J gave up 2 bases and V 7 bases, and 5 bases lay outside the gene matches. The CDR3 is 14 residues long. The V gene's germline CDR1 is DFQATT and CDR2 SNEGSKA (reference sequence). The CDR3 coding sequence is TGCAGTGGCCGCCTAGCGGGAGCCTACAATGAGCAGTTCTTC. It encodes CSGRLAGAYNEQFF.

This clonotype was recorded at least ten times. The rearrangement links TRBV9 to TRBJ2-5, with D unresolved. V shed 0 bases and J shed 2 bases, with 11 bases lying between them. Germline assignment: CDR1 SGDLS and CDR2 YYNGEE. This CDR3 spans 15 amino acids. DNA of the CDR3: TGTGCCAGCAGCGTAGTAGCCGGGTCTCAAGAGACCCAGTACTTC. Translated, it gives CASSVVAGSQETQYF.

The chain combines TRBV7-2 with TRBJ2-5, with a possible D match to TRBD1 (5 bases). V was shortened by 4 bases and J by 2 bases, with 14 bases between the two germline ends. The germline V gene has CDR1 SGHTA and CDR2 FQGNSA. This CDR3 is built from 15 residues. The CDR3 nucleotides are TGTGCCAGCAGCTCGTCAGGACACTTACAAGAGACCCAGTACTTC. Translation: CASSSSGHLQETQYF.

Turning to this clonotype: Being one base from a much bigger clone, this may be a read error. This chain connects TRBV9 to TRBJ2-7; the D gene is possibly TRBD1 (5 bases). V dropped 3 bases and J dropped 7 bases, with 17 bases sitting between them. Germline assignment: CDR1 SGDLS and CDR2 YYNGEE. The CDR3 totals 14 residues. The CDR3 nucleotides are TGTGCCAGCAGCGGAGTAGCAGGGTCGGATGAGCAGTACTTC. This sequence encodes CASSGVAGSDEQYF.

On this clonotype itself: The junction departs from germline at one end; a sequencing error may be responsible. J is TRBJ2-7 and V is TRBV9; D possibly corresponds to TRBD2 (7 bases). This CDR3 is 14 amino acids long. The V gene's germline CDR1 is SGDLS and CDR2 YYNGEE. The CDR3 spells CACSVGGGPYEQYF. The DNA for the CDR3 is TGTGCCTGCAGCGTAGGGGGAGGGCCCTACGAGCAGTACTTC.